This passage covers 31 T cell receptor beta chains from one sample sequenced in a study of blood T cell repertoires in COVID-19. TCRdb's table, derived via immunoSEQ multiplex PCR, lists solely in-frame clones and lacks some. The sample lists under 300,000 clones; over 70% were seen once. The sample taken for sequencing was peripheral blood. These receptors all stem from a woman of 80 years or more with acute or convalescent COVID-19.

The count of this clone is one. The chain uses TRBV11-2 and TRBJ2-5; TRBD1 aligns across 9 bases. Per the germline V gene, CDR1 is SGHAT and CDR2 is FQNNGV. The CDR3 extends over 14 amino acids. With V trimmed by 4 bases and J by 5 bases, 5 bases remained unmatched. The DNA for the CDR3 is TGTGCCAGCAGCTGGGGACAGGGACGGGAGACCCAGTACTTC. The encoded protein is CASSWGQGRETQYF.

As DNA, the CDR3 is TGTGCCACCAGCAGGACAGGGGGGAACACTGAAGCTTTCTTT. Its translation is CATSRTGGNTEAFF. This chain connects TRBV15 to TRBJ1-1; 9 nucleotides align to TRBD1. Per the germline V gene, CDR1 is LNHNV and CDR2 is YYDKDF (reference sequence). The CDR3 is 14 amino acids. Germline trimming cut 3 bases from V and 1 base from J; bases unmatched to any gene: 0.

The V gene is TRBV18, the J gene TRBJ2-5, with 9 bases lining up with TRBD1. Germline V gene sequence: CDR1 KGHSH, CDR2 LQKENI. V was pared by 3 bases and J by 3 bases, with 5 bases of the junction left unmatched. The CDR3 sequence is 15 residues long. CDR3 DNA sequence: TGTGCCAGCTCACCCGGGACAGGGCATGAAGAGACCCAGTACTTC. As protein: CASSPGTGHEETQYF.

This clone was recorded a few times. This chain connects TRBV6-5 to TRBJ2-7; possible D gene TRBD2, 6 bases. Germline V CDR1 and CDR2: MNHEY, SVGAGI. V was clipped by 6 bases and J by 4 bases, with 7 bases between them. The CDR3 length is 11 residues. CDR3 in amino acids: CASRGGYEQYF. The CDR3 DNA follows: TGTGCCAGCAGAGGAGGGTACGAGCAGTACTTC.

This chain links TRBV27 with TRBJ2-1; D is possibly TRBD1 (8 bases). Germline lookup yields CDR1 MNHEY and CDR2 SMNVEV (reference sequence). The V end lost 5 bases, the J end lost 4 bases, and 18 bases lay between the germline ends. This CDR3 is built from 16 residues. The CDR3 loop reads CASSQRTGRGYNEQFF. CDR3 nucleotide sequence: TGTGCCAGCAGTCAGAGGACAGGGAGGGGGTACAATGAGCAGTTCTTC.

The chain uses TRBV5-4 and TRBJ1-3; 9 positions match TRBD1. The J segment lost 4 bases and the V segment lost 4 bases, leaving 6 bases of the junction unmatched. This CDR3 comprises 15 residues. Germline V gene lookup returns CDR1 SGHNT and CDR2 YYREEE (reference sequence). The CDR3 region has the DNA TGTGCCAGCAGCAAAGGGACAGGGCAAGGAAACACCATATATTTT. Protein sequence: CASSKGTGQGNTIYF.

Ten or more counts support this clone. The V and J genes are TRBV19 and TRBJ1-2; 12 bases line up with TRBD1. The CDR3 loop spans 14 amino acids. CDR1 LNHDA and CDR2 SQIVND come from the germline V gene (reference sequence). Trimming at V came to 4 bases and at J to 6 bases, leaving 3 bases not matched to a gene. In DNA form, the CDR3 reads TGTGCCAGTAGTAGGGGACAGGGGGCTGATGGCTACACCTTC. Translating it yields CASSRGQGADGYTF.

The chain recombines TRBV25-1 with TRBJ1-2, with a weak D call TRBD1 (5 bases). This CDR3 spans 14 amino acids. Trimming shortened V by 0 bases and J by 5 bases, and 10 bases separated the two germline ends. Germline V CDR1 and CDR2: MGHDK, SYGVNS. DNA of the CDR3: TGTGCCAGCAGTGAATACGGCAGGGATTATGGCTACACCTTC. Its protein is CASSEYGRDYGYTF.

This clone was counted between two and nine times. This chain joins TRBV18 and TRBJ2-5, with D possibly matching TRBD2 (6 bases). CDR1 KGHSH and CDR2 LQKENI come from the germline V gene. This CDR3 is 13 amino acids long. The V and J ends lost 1 base and 9 bases respectively, with 12 bases between them. DNA of the CDR3: TGTGCCAGCTCACCACAATGGGGGGAGGCCCAGTACTTC. This gives the protein CASSPQWGEAQYF.

The chain links TRBV6-5 to TRBJ2-7; 8 bases agree with TRBD2. The CDR3 loop spans 15 amino acids. Germline CDR1 and CDR2: MNHEY and SVGAGI. After removal of 6 bases from V and 2 bases from J, the junction contained 9 bases not matched to a gene. The CDR3 nucleotides are TGTGCCAGCAGACCCCAACTAGCGGACACCTACGAGCAGTACTTC. It encodes CASRPQLADTYEQYF.

V and J are TRBV19 and TRBJ1-1; TRBD1 matches at 8 bases. The CDR3 is made up of 14 amino acids. With V trimmed by 5 bases and J by 6 bases, 8 bases remained unmatched. Germline V gene sequence: CDR1 LNHDA, CDR2 SQIVND (reference sequence). The DNA for the CDR3 is TGTGCCAGTAGTCGAGGGGGACAGGAGCCTGAAGCTTTCTTT. It translates to CASSRGGQEPEAFF.

The chain uses TRBV6-1 and TRBJ1-5; tentative D call: TRBD1 (5 bases). Trimming stripped 1 base from V and 3 bases from J, with 10 bases between. The CDR3 contains 15 residues. The germline V gene encodes CDR1 MNHNS and CDR2 SASEGT. The CDR3 spells CASSEGGRDNQPQHF. Written as DNA, the CDR3 is TGTGCCAGCAGTGAAGGTGGCAGGGACAATCAGCCCCAGCATTTT.

The rearrangement links TRBV6-5 to TRBJ2-7, with no clear D. The CDR3 is made up of 13 amino acids. Germline V gene sequence: CDR1 MNHEY, CDR2 SVGAGI. V lost 7 bases to trimming and J lost 3 bases, with 13 bases between them. CDR3 in DNA: TGTGCCAGCAACCCTGCGATGGTCTACGAGCAGTACTTC. Translating gives CASNPAMVYEQYF.

This clone was seen once. This chain connects TRBV5-5 to TRBJ2-3; D unresolved. V was trimmed by 0 bases and J by 5 bases, leaving 7 bases between them. The CDR3 contains 13 residues. Germline CDR1 SGHKS, CDR2 YYEKEE (reference sequence). The CDR3 DNA reads TGTGCCAGCAGCTTGGGTAGTGGAGATACGCAGTATTTT. It encodes CASSLGSGDTQYF.

V and J are TRBV7-9 and TRBJ1-3; TRBD1 might be the D (5 bases). The V end was cut by 6 bases, the J end by 9 bases, with 15 bases between. CDR3 length: 13 residues. Germline assignment: CDR1 SEHNR and CDR2 FQNEAQ (reference sequence). CDR3 sequence reads: CASSYQGLSTIYF. In nucleotides, the CDR3 is TGTGCCAGCAGTTATCAGGGATTGAGCACCATATATTTT.

This clone was observed at least ten times. Here the CDR3 reads CASSYSKAAGGWNQPQHF. CDR3 DNA sequence: TGTGCCAGCAGTTACTCGAAGGCGGCAGGGGGTTGGAATCAGCCCCAGCATTTT. The chain recombines TRBV6-2 or TRBV6-3 with TRBJ1-5; 7 positions match TRBD1. The ends lost 0 bases at V and 4 bases at J; junction bases unmatched: 12. The CDR3 has 18 amino acids. Germline V lookup: CDR1 MNHEY, CDR2 SVGEGT.

The chain has TRBV11-3 and TRBJ2-1; 12 nucleotides agree with TRBD2. This CDR3 is 15 amino acids long. After removal of 5 bases from V and 7 bases from J, the junction contained 6 bases not matched to a gene. The germline V gene encodes CDR1 SGHNT and CDR2 YENEEA. CDR3 in amino acids: CASSPTSGRLNEQFF. In DNA form, the CDR3 reads TGTGCCAGCAGCCCCACTAGCGGGAGGCTGAATGAGCAGTTCTTC.

The rearrangement uses TRBV11-2 and TRBJ1-4; perhaps TRBD1 as D (5 bases). Germline V gives CDR1 SGHAT, CDR2 FQNNGV. This CDR3 has 17 residues. With 5 bases removed from V and 0 bases from J, the gap between germline ends came to 16 bases. CDR3 bases: TGTGCCAGCAGCCAAATACGGGGGAGGGCAACTAATGAAAAACTGTTTTTT. Its protein is CASSQIRGRATNEKLFF. Full variable domain (outside the CDR3, taken from reference TRBV11-2 and TRBJ1-4): EAGVAQSPRYKIIEKRQSVAFWCNPISGHATLYWYQQILGQGPKLLIQFQNNGVVDDSQLPKDRFSAERLKGVDSTLKIQPAKLEDSAVYLCASSQIRGRATNEKLFFGSGTQLSVL.

V and J are TRBV19 and TRBJ1-1; TRBD1 aligns across 8 bases. J gave up 5 bases and V 5 bases, and 10 bases lay outside the gene matches. This CDR3 is built from 15 residues. CDR1 is LNHDA, CDR2 SQIVND, per germline (reference sequence). The CDR3 spells CASSSRRGPKTEAFF. CDR3 sequence (DNA): TGTGCCAGTAGTTCCCGCAGGGGGCCAAAAACTGAAGCTTTCTTT.

This chain uses TRBV3-1 (or the pseudogene TRBV3-2) with TRBJ2-2; D is unclear. The V and J ends lost 5 bases and 2 bases respectively, with 9 bases between them. The CDR3 contains 14 residues. Germline CDR1 reads LGHDT; CDR2 reads YNNKEL (reference sequence). CDR3 sequence: CASSSRHNTGELFF. CDR3 coding DNA: TGTGCCAGCAGCTCAAGACATAACACCGGGGAGCTGTTTTTT.

V usage is TRBV5-1 and J usage is TRBJ2-7; tentatively, D is TRBD2 (7 bases). The V gene's germline CDR1 is SGHRS and CDR2 YFSETQ. Trimming stripped 0 bases from V and 3 bases from J, with 13 bases between. This CDR3 comprises 15 residues. Here the CDR3 reads CASSLVQGRGYEQYF. As DNA, the CDR3 is TGCGCCAGCAGCTTGGTCCAGGGGAGGGGCTACGAGCAGTACTTC.

V usage is TRBV5-4 and J usage is TRBJ2-6, with TRBD1 matching 8 bases. This CDR3 spans 19 amino acids. Germline V gives CDR1 SGHNT, CDR2 YYREEE (reference sequence). V shed 0 bases and J 0 bases; nucleotides not matched to a gene: 8. The CDR3 DNA sequence: TGTGCCAGCAGCTTGGATGGGACAGGATTGTTCTCTGGGGCCAACGTCCTGACTTTC. Amino acids: CASSLDGTGLFSGANVLTF.

This clone turned up a few times. The chain combines TRBV9 with TRBJ2-2; 8 bases align to TRBD1. The ends lost 6 bases at V and 4 bases at J; junction bases unmatched: 5. The CDR3 totals 14 residues. Germline CDR1 reads SGDLS; CDR2 reads YYNGEE. The CDR3 DNA sequence: TGTGCCAGCACTGGACAGGGCATCACCGGGGAGCTGTTTTTT. Encoded protein: CASTGQGITGELFF.

The V and J genes are TRBV29-1 and TRBJ2-1, with 11 positions matching TRBD2. This CDR3 is 13 amino acids long. The germline gives CDR1 SQVTM, CDR2 ANQGSEA. Trimming removed 8 bases from V and 3 bases from J; junction bases left unmatched: 3. CDR3 sequence (DNA): TGCAGCCAAGGGACTAGCGGCTACAATGAGCAGTTCTTC. Its protein is CSQGTSGYNEQFF.

The chain employs TRBV29-1 and TRBJ1-5; 9 positions match TRBD1. Germline values: CDR1 SQVTM, CDR2 ANQGSEA. V trimming: 6 bases; J trimming: 4 bases; junction bases outside the gene matches: 4. The CDR3 is 13 amino acids. The chain's CDR3 is CSVGQGINQPQHF. The CDR3 nucleotides are TGCAGCGTCGGACAGGGGATAAATCAGCCCCAGCATTTT.

To note about this clone: In the same sample, other DNA sequences code for this CDR3. The rearrangement uses TRBV6-5 and TRBJ1-2; TRBD1 agrees at 9 bases. CDR1 is MNHEY, CDR2 SVGAGI, per germline. V shed 3 bases and J 5 bases; nucleotides not matched to a gene: 4. This CDR3 contains 14 residues. CDR3 residues: CASSYSGQGYGYTF. As DNA, the CDR3 is TGTGCCAGCAGTTATTCGGGACAGGGATATGGCTACACCTTC.

This chain uses TRBV3-1 (or the pseudogene TRBV3-2) with TRBJ1-5; D is unclear. The CDR3 extends over 17 amino acids. Germline V gene lookup returns CDR1 LGHDT and CDR2 YNNKEL (reference sequence). V lost 3 bases to trimming and J lost 0 bases, with 15 bases between them. Here the CDR3 DNA reads TGTGCCAGCAGCCATGGGCCCCAACAGAATAGCAATCAGCCCCAGCATTTT. This encodes CASSHGPQQNSNQPQHF.

The chain combines TRBV3-1 (or the pseudogene TRBV3-2) with TRBJ2-7; 7 bases fit TRBD2. The J segment lost 12 bases and the V segment lost 1 base, leaving 3 bases of the junction unmatched. CDR3 size: 11 residues. CDR1 LGHDT and CDR2 YNNKEL come from the germline V gene (reference sequence). CDR3 sequence: CASSQGGGLYF. In DNA, the CDR3 is TGTGCCAGCAGCCAAGGGGGGGGTCTGTACTTC.

The chain is built from TRBV19 and TRBJ1-5; 7 bases are shared with TRBD1. J was trimmed by 3 bases and V by 7 bases; bases with no gene match: 9. CDR1 and CDR2 from the germline V gene are LNHDA and SQIVND (reference sequence). CDR3 length equals 15 residues. The CDR3 region is CASKLAGGYNQPQHF. CDR3 nucleotides: TGTGCCAGTAAACTCGCAGGGGGATACAATCAGCCCCAGCATTTT. The full variable domain, completed using reference TRBV19 and TRBJ1-5, is DGGITQSPKYLFRKEGQNVTLSCEQNLNHDAMYWYRQDPGQGLRLIYYSQIVNDFQKGDIAEGYSVSREKKESFPLTVTSAQKNPTAFYLCASKLAGGYNQPQHFGDGTRLSIL.

The chain combines TRBV7-2 with TRBJ2-5, with 9 nucleotides matching TRBD1. This CDR3 has 14 residues. Germline lookup yields CDR1 SGHTA and CDR2 FQGNSA. V lost 3 bases, J lost 1 base, and 0 bases stayed unmatched. CDR3 nucleotides: TGTGCCAGCAGCTTGACAGGGGGCCAAGAGACCCAGTACTTC. Residues: CASSLTGGQETQYF.

This clone was observed once. The V call is TRBV23-1, the J call TRBJ1-3, with no clear D. TRBV23-1 qualifies as an ORF whose function is uncertain. The length of the CDR3 is 14 residues. The ends were cut back, 7 bases at V and 3 bases at J, with 13 bases in the middle. CDR3 protein: CASTPRSGGNTIYF. In DNA form, the CDR3 reads TGCGCCAGCACCCCTCGGAGCGGTGGAAACACCATATATTTT.